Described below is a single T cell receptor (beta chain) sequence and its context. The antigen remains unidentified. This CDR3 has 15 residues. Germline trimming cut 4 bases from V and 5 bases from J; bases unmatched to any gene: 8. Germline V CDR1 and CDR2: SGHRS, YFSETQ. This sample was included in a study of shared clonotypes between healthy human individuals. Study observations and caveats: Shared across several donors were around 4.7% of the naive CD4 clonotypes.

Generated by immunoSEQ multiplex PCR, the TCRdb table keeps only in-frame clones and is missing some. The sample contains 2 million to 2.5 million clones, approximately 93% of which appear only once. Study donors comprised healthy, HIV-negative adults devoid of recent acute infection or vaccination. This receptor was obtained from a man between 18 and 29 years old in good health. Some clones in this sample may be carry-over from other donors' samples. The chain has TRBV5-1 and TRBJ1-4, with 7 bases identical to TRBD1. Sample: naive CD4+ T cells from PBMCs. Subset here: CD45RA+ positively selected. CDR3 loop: CASSIRQGLNEKLFF. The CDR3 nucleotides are TGCGCCAGCAGCATTAGACAGGGCTTGAATGAAAAACTGTTTTTT.